The present T cell receptor (beta chain) was sequenced within a study of cytomegalovirus exposure and HLA in healthy donors. Study in general: Early on, a data release was issued that held about 85 million unique TCRs from HLA-typed donors.

The V end was cut by 5 bases, the J end by 0 bases, with 15 bases between. The CDR3 runs to 16 residues. Per germline, CDR1 MGHRA and CDR2 YSYEKL. Broader study findings: The productive fraction for most TCR beta V segments was about 87% or about 30% in an earlier analysis.

Each donor was nominally healthy when sampled (though unrecorded immune exposures were likely). Use of 60 Vbeta and 13 Jbeta primers characterized the PCR. TCRdb's table, derived via immunoSEQ multiplex PCR, lists solely in-frame clones and lacks some. The sample shows 90,000 to 120,000 clones, 81% of them seen only once. A note on this clone: The antigen remains unidentified.

The source is a man between 25 and 39 years old in good health and CMV-seronegative. The V call is TRBV4-1, the J call TRBJ2-3; the D is unclear. The sample comprised PBMCs. The DNA of the CDR3 is TGCGCCAGCAGCGGCGTCGGGTTCCTTAGCACAGATACGCAGTATTTT. Its protein is CASSGVGFLSTDTQYF.